This section outlines one T cell receptor (beta chain) sequence together with its context. The sample belongs to a study of blood T cell repertoires in COVID-19. Across the study: Italy, Spain and the United States were the sources of the convalescent and acute COVID-19 samples.

Clones were read by immunoSEQ multiplex PCR, and TCRdb kept only the in-frame ones, dropping some. The table lists 150,000 to 200,000 clones, about four fifths of them singletons. Within 2 weeks before study entry, exposed participants met a COVID-19 case. This CDR3 has 12 amino acids. V was clipped by 1 base and J by 10 bases, with 8 bases between them. The V call is TRBV12-3 or TRBV12-4, the J call TRBJ1-5; D is undetermined. This receptor was identified in a woman in her twenties or thirties who had been exposed to COVID-19. The sample was PBMCs or T cells enriched from blood (not recorded which). The CDR3 reads CASSLEATPQHF. The CDR3 DNA reads as TGTGCCAGCAGTTTAGAAGCAACCCCCCAGCATTTT.